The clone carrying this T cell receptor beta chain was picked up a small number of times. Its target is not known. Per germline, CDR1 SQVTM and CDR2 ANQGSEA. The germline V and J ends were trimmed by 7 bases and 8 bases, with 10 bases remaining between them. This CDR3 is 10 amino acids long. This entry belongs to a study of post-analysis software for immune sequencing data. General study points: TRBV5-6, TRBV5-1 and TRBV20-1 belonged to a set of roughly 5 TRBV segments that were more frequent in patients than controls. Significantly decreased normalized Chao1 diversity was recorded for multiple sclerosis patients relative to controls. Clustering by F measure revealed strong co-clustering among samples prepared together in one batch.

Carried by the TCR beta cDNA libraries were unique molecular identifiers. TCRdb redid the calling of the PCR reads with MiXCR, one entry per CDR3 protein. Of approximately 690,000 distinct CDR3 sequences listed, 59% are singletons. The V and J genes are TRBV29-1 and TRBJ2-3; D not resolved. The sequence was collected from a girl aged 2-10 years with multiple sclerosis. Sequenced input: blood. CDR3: CSGYYGTQYF. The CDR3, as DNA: TGCAGCGGGTATTATGGTACGCAGTATTTT.